The rows below give T cell receptor beta chains drawn from one sample of a study of cytomegalovirus exposure and HLA in healthy donors. Assay used: immunoSEQ multiplex PCR; TCRdb lists only in-frame clones, some missing. The sample carries fewer than 65,000 clones, about 88% recorded once. Sequences were obtained from PBMCs. The origin of the receptors is a young woman in good health and CMV-seronegative. Both conserved end residues are part of each CDR3. A D gene is named only where the DNA matches it firmly. The listing skips clone size in some rows; elsewhere it reads once, few, many or a size class.

>TRBV6-5|TRBJ1-2|few|.
TGTGCCAGCAGTGTCCGGGGTCAGGGCTACACCTTC
CASSVRGQGYTF
>TRBV6-5|TRBJ2-1|.|TRBD2
TGTGCCAGCAGTTACGGCGGGGGGGCCTCCAATGAGCAGTTCTTC
CASSYGGGASNEQFF
>TRBV13|TRBJ2-3|.|.
TGTGCCAGCAGCCGAGCGGCCAACACAGATACGCAGTATTTT
CASSRAANTDTQYF
>TRBV5-6|TRBJ1-1|.|TRBD1
TGTGCCAGCACTTTCGGGACAGGCCTCGCTGAAGCTTTCTTT
CASTFGTGLAEAFF
>TRBV6-1|TRBJ1-3|.|.
TGTGCCAGCAGACCAGACAGTCGGGGAAACACCATATATTTT
CASRPDSRGNTIYF
>TRBV11-3|TRBJ2-1|once|.
TGTGCCAGCAGCTATAGATTGGGTGGGGGCCCCATCTACAATGAGCAGTTCTTC
CASSYRLGGGPIYNEQFF
>TRBV4-3|TRBJ2-7|medium-sized|TRBD2
TGCGCCAGCAGCCAAGATAGCGGGCCGAGCTCCTACGAGCAGTACTTC
CASSQDSGPSSYEQYF
>TRBV2|TRBJ1-2|.|.
TGTGCCAGCAGTTCCGGAGCCGGGACTTACTATGGCTACACCTTC
CASSSGAGTYYGYTF
>TRBV29-1|TRBJ2-1|many|TRBD1
TGCAGCGTTGATTCTCCGGACAGGGGTCGGTACAATGAGCAGTTCTTC
CSVDSPDRGRYNEQFF
>TRBV28|TRBJ1-2|once|TRBD1
TGTGCCAGCAGATTACCAATAGGGACAGGAGGTGGCTACACCTTC
CASRLPIGTGGGYTF
>TRBV5-1|TRBJ2-2|.|.
TGCGCCAGCAGCGACGTAGGAGCCGGGGAGCTGTTTTTT
CASSDVGAGELFF
>TRBV2|TRBJ1-6|.|TRBD1
TGTGCCAGCAGGGAACAGGGGGCATCCTATAATTCACCCCTCCACTTT
CASREQGASYNSPLHF
>TRBV18|TRBJ1-5|.|TRBD1
TGTGCCAGCTCCCCGGGACAGGGTAGCAATCAGCCCCAGCATTTT
CASSPGQGSNQPQHF
>TRBV4-2|TRBJ1-3|.|.
TGTGCCAGCAGCCAAGATCCGTTCAGGGACTCTGGAAACACCATATATTTT
CASSQDPFRDSGNTIYF
>TRBV9|TRBJ2-1|.|TRBD2
TGTGCCAGCAGCGTAGCTAGCGGGAGGGCCAATGAGCAGTTCTTC
CASSVASGRANEQFF
>TRBV10-3|TRBJ2-1|once|TRBD2
TGTGCCATCAGGGGACTAGCGGACGAGCAGTTCTTC
CAIRGLADEQFF
>TRBV12-5|TRBJ2-2|few|TRBD1
TGTGCTAGTGGTCAGGAGACAGGGGACCTGTTTTTT
CASGQETGDLFF
>TRBV7-9|TRBJ1-2|.|TRBD1
TGTGCCAGCAGCTCCAGGGGGCTGGGTGGCTACACCTTC
CASSSRGLGGYTF
>TRBV10-1|TRBJ2-4|.|.
TGCGCCAGCAGTGCGGGAGCAGCCAAAAACATTCAGTACTTC
CASSAGAAKNIQYF
>TRBV7-2|TRBJ2-1|.|TRBD2
TGTGCCAGCAGCGCCACTAGCGGCCCCTACAATGAGCAGTTCTTC
CASSATSGPYNEQFF
>TRBV5-1|TRBJ1-4|.|TRBD1
TGCGCCAGCAGCTTCCCAGGGGGCCCCGGGGAAAAACTGTTTTTT
CASSFPGGPGEKLFF
>TRBV6-1|TRBJ2-1|.|TRBD1
TGTGCCAGCAGTGAGAGGAGACAGGGTAATCGAAATGAGCAGTTCTTC
CASSERRQGNRNEQFF
>TRBV5-8|TRBJ2-5|.|.
TGTGCCAGCAGCTTGCAGGGAGGAGAGACCCAGTACTTC
CASSLQGGETQYF
>TRBV9|TRBJ1-5|medium-sized|.
TGTGCCAGCAGCGCCCCTCGGCGCAGGGAGGGGCCCCAGCATTTT
CASSAPRRREGPQHF
>TRBV7-3|TRBJ2-1|.|TRBD2
TGTGCCAGCAGCTTAATGGTTAGCGGGGGGGCTGAGCAGTTCTTC
CASSLMVSGGAEQFF
>TRBV7-6|TRBJ2-7|.|TRBD1
TGTGCCAGCAGCTTGGGACAGGGAACCGGGAGGAGCTCCTACGAGCAGTACTTC
CASSLGQGTGRSSYEQYF
>TRBV30|TRBJ1-2|once|.
TGTGCCTGGAGTGTACCTGGGGGCGCTTCCTATGGCTACACCTTC
CAWSVPGGASYGYTF
>TRBV5-1|TRBJ2-1|.|TRBD2
TGCGCCAGCAGCCCCGGACTAGCGGGGCCCAGTGAGCAGTTCTTC
CASSPGLAGPSEQFF
>TRBV19|TRBJ1-4|.|TRBD1
TGTGCCAGTAGGCCACAGGGACAGGGTGGCAAACTGTTTTTT
CASRPQGQGGKLFF
>TRBV7-9|TRBJ2-3|.|.
TGTGCCAGCAGCCTAATTAGCCTAGCTAGCACAGATACGCAGTATTTT
CASSLISLASTDTQYF
>TRBV30|TRBJ2-7|few|TRBD1
TGTGCCGGGTCTCGGGACAGGCTCGACGAGCAGTACTTC
CAGSRDRLDEQYF
>TRBV27|TRBJ1-1|.|.
TGTGCCAGCAGTTTATACGAGGCAAACACTGAAGCTTTCTTT
CASSLYEANTEAFF
>TRBV9|TRBJ2-1|.|.
TGTGCCAGCAGCCGAAGTGGAGGTGAGCAGTTCTTC
CASSRSGGEQFF
>TRBV9|TRBJ1-2|.|.
TGTGCCAGCAGCGTAGGGACAGCAAATGGCTACACCTTC
CASSVGTANGYTF
>TRBV11-2|TRBJ2-5|.|TRBD2
TGTGCCAGCAGCTTAACCCCATTGGAGCGGGGGTGGGGGGAGACCCAGTACTTC
CASSLTPLERGWGETQYF
>TRBV7-9|TRBJ2-7|.|.
TGTGCCAGCAGCTTAGTAGGCCCGGGACATTACGACTACGAGCAGTACTTC
CASSLVGPGHYDYEQYF
>TRBV6-5|TRBJ1-1|.|.
TGTGCCAGCCGAACAGGTGTTTTTACTGAAGCTTTCTTT
CASRTGVFTEAFF
>TRBV5-1|TRBJ1-2|.|.
TGCGCCAGCAGCTTGGCGGTTCAGGGTTCCTATGGCTACACCTTC
CASSLAVQGSYGYTF
>TRBV9|TRBJ2-7|few|TRBD1
TGTGCCAGCAGCCCACGGACAGGGGGCACCGAGCAGTACTTC
CASSPRTGGTEQYF
>TRBV9|TRBJ2-5|.|TRBD1
TGTGCCAGCAGCGCCGGACAGGGTGGAGAGACCCAGTACTTC
CASSAGQGGETQYF
>TRBV5-1|TRBJ1-1|once|.
TGCGCCAGCAGCCTGACACCCAACACTGAAGCTTTCTTT
CASSLTPNTEAFF
>TRBV28|TRBJ2-7|.|TRBD1
TGTGCCAGCAGTTTATGGGACAGGGTTTCCTACGAGCAGTACTTC
CASSLWDRVSYEQYF
>TRBV30|TRBJ2-1|.|.
TGTGCCTGGAGTGTAGCTTACGGGGGCTCCTACAATGAGCAGTTCTTC
CAWSVAYGGSYNEQFF
>TRBV18|TRBJ1-5|.|TRBD1
TGTGCCAGCTCACCGGACAGGGGGGGCAATCAGCCCCAGCATTTT
CASSPDRGGNQPQHF
>TRBV11-3|TRBJ2-1|.|.
TGTGCCAGCAGAAAAAACTCAGGGGGGCCCAACAATGAGCAGTTCTTC
CASRKNSGGPNNEQFF
>TRBV19|TRBJ1-1|.|.
TGTGCCAGTAGTAGGGACATCACTGAAGCTTTCTTT
CASSRDITEAFF
>TRBV6-1|TRBJ1-5|.|.
TGTGCCAGCAGTCCTCCCGGAGGGAGCAATCAGCCCCAGCATTTT
CASSPPGGSNQPQHF
>TRBV5-1|TRBJ2-7|.|TRBD1
TGCGCCAGCAGGCCGGGACAGGGGACCTACGAGCAGTACTTC
CASRPGQGTYEQYF
>TRBV4-3|TRBJ2-1|.|TRBD2
TGCGCCAGCAGCCCTGGACTAGCGGGAGTGGGTGAGCAGTTCTTC
CASSPGLAGVGEQFF
>TRBV4-1|TRBJ2-4|.|.
TGCGCCAGCAGCGGGGGGTGGGGGGCCAAAAACATTCAGTACTTC
CASSGGWGAKNIQYF